This T cell receptor (beta chain) was identified during a study of Graves' ophthalmopathy and Graves' hyperthyroidism. CDR3 size: 15 residues. J lost 4 bases, V lost 0 bases, and 3 bases had no gene match. The germline V gene has CDR1 SEHNR and CDR2 FQNEAQ (reference sequence). Study-level results: Most thyroid-expanded clonotypes exceeding 0.001 frequency were also found in blood.

Ten or more counts support this clonotype. Its antigen is unidentified. Beta-chain TCR CDR3 regions were amplified from RNA transcripts. The first round was an RT-PCR with HTBI primers, and the second round was a multiplex PCR. TCRdb used MiXCR to reprocess the multiplex PCR reads, holding one entry per CDR3 protein. Among 500,000 to 700,000 distinct CDR3 sequences listed, under 40% were seen once. If patients had other autoimmune diseases, uncontrolled infections, pregnancy or lactation, they were excluded. Diagnostic conclusions were grounded in clinical symptoms, serum thyroxine, TRAb, thyroid ultrasound and orbital computed tomography.

The chain combines TRBV7-9 with TRBJ1-2; 9 bases are a match to TRBD1. The origin of this receptor is an adult man with Graves' hyperthyroidism. Sequenced sample: peripheral blood or thyroid tissue (not recorded which). The CDR3 region has the DNA TGTGCCAGCAGCTTAGCGGGGACAGGGCCCTATGGCTACACCTTC. This gives the protein CASSLAGTGPYGYTF.